This entry describes one T cell receptor beta chain. Its specificity is not known. J gave up 4 bases and V 0 bases, and 1 base lay outside the gene matches. CDR3 length: 14 amino acids. Germline V gives CDR1 MNHEY, CDR2 SVGAGI. This specimen comes from a study of cytomegalovirus exposure and HLA in healthy donors. PCR amplification relied on 60 Vbeta primers (plus 13 Jbeta primers). Sequencing was performed with immunoSEQ multiplex PCR; in TCRdb, only in-frame clones are kept and a portion is missing. The sample holds 200,000 or so clones, almost 70% seen once. Study-level results: V- and J-gene trimming of TCR beta was linked (in a later analysis) to a missense DCLRE1C variant. A later analysis found that most CMV-associated TCR beta chains appeared HLA-restricted. It was confirmed in vitro that a few of the CMV-associated chains were specific for CMV antigens. The authors excluded some V segments, including TRBV6-2 and TRBV6-3, as indistinguishable.

Sequenced material: PBMCs. The source of this sequence is a man aged 40-49 years in good health and CMV-seropositive. The chain combines TRBV6-5 with TRBJ1-2, with 8 bases aligning to TRBD1. The CDR3 protein is CASSYSGQAYGYTF. The CDR3 DNA follows: TGTGCCAGCAGTTACTCGGGACAGGCCTATGGCTACACCTTC.